These 3 T cell receptor beta chains were all obtained from the same sample, sequenced in a study of T cells in localized non-small cell lung cancer. Some clones are missing from TCRdb's copy, which holds only in-frame ones; the method was immunoSEQ multiplex PCR. The sample lists about 54,000 clones; approximately 83% were seen once. The material was peripheral blood, obtained before any cancer treatment. These receptor sequences come from a female donor aged 60 or older with stage II squamous cell lung carcinoma.

The V gene is TRBV19, the J gene TRBJ2-2, with unresolved D. Trimming removed 1 base at V and 2 bases at J, with 5 bases between. CDR1 LNHDA and CDR2 SQIVND come from the germline V gene (reference sequence). This CDR3 is 14 amino acids long. The CDR3 DNA is TGTGCCAGTAGTATAGGCAGTAACACCGGGGAGCTGTTTTTT. Translating it yields CASSIGSNTGELFF.

This clone has only one observation. The chain combines TRBV5-1 with TRBJ2-4; D gene unclear. CDR1 SGHRS and CDR2 YFSETQ come from the germline V gene. The length of the CDR3 is 14 residues. V was pared by 4 bases and J by 0 bases, with 8 bases between. The DNA of the CDR3 is TGCGCCAGCAGCCCGGACCTAGCCAAAAACATTCAGTACTTC. Protein: CASSPDLAKNIQYF.

The chain joins TRBV4-1 to TRBJ2-7, with D perhaps matching TRBD1 (6 bases). V was shortened by 3 bases and J by 4 bases, with 13 bases between the two germline ends. The germline CDR1 and CDR2 sequences are MGHRA and YSYEKL. The CDR3 has 14 residues. Here the CDR3 DNA reads TGCGCCAGCAGCCAGGTGACAGGAGTTTACGAGCAGTACTTC. It yields the protein CASSQVTGVYEQYF.